These 9 T cell receptor beta chains originate from one sample sequenced in a study of cytomegalovirus exposure and HLA in healthy donors. Use of 60 Vbeta and 13 Jbeta primers characterized the PCR. TCRdb keeps only in-frame clones here, not all; method: immunoSEQ multiplex PCR. This listing includes approximately 47,000 clones. The sample was PBMCs. These receptors came from a male donor in good health and CMV-seronegative.

The V gene is TRBV19, the J gene TRBJ1-1; 7 bases map to TRBD1. V shed 4 bases, J shed 4 bases, and the junction held 9 bases outside the gene matches. CDR1 is LNHDA, CDR2 SQIVND, per germline (reference sequence). The CDR3 covers 15 residues. CDR3 bases: TGTGCCAGTAGTACTACGGGACAGCCGGGCACTGAAGCTTTCTTT. It encodes CASSTTGQPGTEAFF.

The CDR3 bases are TGTGCCTGGAGTGCCCCCCGGGTTCCTCCCCTCGAGCAGTACTTC. This translates into CAWSAPRVPPLEQYF. The V call is TRBV30, the J call TRBJ2-7; unclear D gene. The CDR3 is 15 amino acids. Trimming took 1 base from V and 6 from J, leaving 19 bases between them. Per the germline V gene, CDR1 is GTSNPN and CDR2 is SVGIG (reference sequence).

The chain links TRBV13 to TRBJ1-2; D is unclear. Germline V gives CDR1 PRHDT, CDR2 FYEKMQ (reference sequence). The CDR3 runs 14 residues. With 4 bases removed from V and 0 bases from J, the gap between germline ends came to 9 bases. CDR3 loop: CASSSDPANYGYTF. The CDR3 DNA reads TGTGCCAGCAGCTCAGATCCAGCTAACTATGGCTACACCTTC.

V usage is TRBV5-8 and J usage is TRBJ2-7; 9 bases match TRBD1. The CDR3 totals 14 residues. Germline-derived CDR1 and CDR2 are SGHTS and YDEGEE. V was pared by 2 bases and J by 3 bases, with 3 bases of the junction left unmatched. CDR3 nucleotides: TGTGCCAGCAGCTTCAGGGGACAGGGCTACGAGCAGTACTTC. This gives the protein CASSFRGQGYEQYF. Drawing the rest from reference TRBV5-8 and TRBJ2-7, the complete variable domain is EAGVTQSPTHLIKTRGQQATLRCSPISGHTSVYWYQQALGLGLQFLLWYDEGEERNRGNFPPRFSGRQFPNYSSELNVNALELEDSALYLCASSFRGQGYEQYFGPGTRLTVT.

The chain carries TRBV7-6 and TRBJ2-7; 8 bases align to TRBD1. Germline CDR1 is SGHVS and CDR2 is FNYEAQ. There are 17 residues in the CDR3. Unmatched junction bases numbered 11, after V lost 3 bases and J lost 1 base. CDR3 sequence reads: CASSFGIGQGTSYEQYF. The CDR3 bases are TGTGCCAGCAGCTTTGGGATCGGACAGGGAACTTCCTACGAGCAGTACTTC.

CDR3 sequence (DNA): TGCAGCACCGGGACAGGGAGTCGGAGTAGCTATGGCTACACCTTC. It yields the protein CSTGTGSRSSYGYTF. The chain uses TRBV29-1 and TRBJ1-2; 9 bases match TRBD1. J lost 4 bases, V lost 8 bases, and 14 bases had no gene match. The CDR3 contains 15 residues. Germline CDR1 is SQVTM and CDR2 is ANQGSEA.

CDR3 sequence (DNA): TGTGCCAGCAGCTTAGGACAGATCGAAGCTTTCTTT. Its protein product is CASSLGQIEAFF. The chain recombines TRBV7-2 with TRBJ1-1, with D possibly matching TRBD1 (5 bases). The CDR3 extends over 12 amino acids. Germline lookup yields CDR1 SGHTA and CDR2 FQGNSA. V shed 1 base and J shed 8 bases, with 8 bases lying between them. The complete variable domain, with remaining parts taken from reference TRBV7-2 and TRBJ1-1, reads GAGVSQSPSNKVTEKGKDVELRCDPISGHTALYWYRQSLGQGLEFLIYFQGNSAPDKSGLPSDRFSAERTGGSVSTLTIQRTQQEDSAVYLCASSLGQIEAFFGQGTRLTVV.

This chain links TRBV30 with TRBJ1-1; perhaps TRBD1 as D (5 bases). This CDR3 is 12 amino acids long. Trimming stripped 2 bases from V and 8 bases from J, with 12 bases between. Germline CDR1 reads GTSNPN; CDR2 reads SVGIG (reference sequence). The CDR3 loop is CAWSLNRYEAFF. CDR3 coding DNA: TGTGCCTGGAGTCTGAACAGGTACGAAGCTTTCTTT.

V usage is TRBV7-9 and J usage is TRBJ2-7; 7 bases are shared with TRBD1. There are 15 residues in the CDR3. CDR1 and CDR2 from the germline V gene are SEHNR and FQNEAQ (reference sequence). The V and J ends lost 4 bases and 3 bases, in that order; junction bases with no gene match: 9. The CDR3 protein is CASSSGTATDYEQYF. The CDR3, as DNA: TGTGCCAGCAGCTCGGGGACAGCCACCGACTACGAGCAGTACTTC.